This TCR beta chain was sequenced for a study of blood T cells in healthy people across ages. Overall study findings and caveats: The study found TCR beta diversity correlated strongly with naive T cell percentage. In the absence of known donor CMV status, changes in expanded clonotypes were possibly confounded.

The authors ran a second PCR of 7 to 11 cycles using a sample-barcoded 5' primer and a J-beta primer mix. TCRdb re-derived calls from the 5' RACE reads in MiXCR, one entry per CDR3 protein. The sample includes 710,000 or so distinct CDR3 sequences, 22% of them seen just once. Germline V lookup: CDR1 SQVTM, CDR2 ANQGSEA. Trimming cost V 6 bases and J 6 bases; bases outside gene matches: 10. This CDR3 spans 13 amino acids. About this clonotype itself: The antigen is unknown.

Material for sequencing was blood. The TCR was taken from a man aged 70-80 years in good health. The gene calls are TRBV29-1 and TRBJ1-1, with 7 positions matching TRBD1. CDR3 sequence reads: CSVPQTGYAEAFF. The CDR3 DNA follows: TGCAGCGTCCCGCAGACAGGGTACGCTGAAGCTTTCTTT.